Sequencing of this T cell receptor (beta chain) was carried out in a study of beta chain features in type 1 diabetes. Looking at the study overall: Cells sorted and examined across all samples totaled approximately 100,000,000. Overall study findings and caveats: Shortening that was moderate but significant affected the TCRB CDR3s of Type 1 diabetes patients in all four CD4+ subsets. Diminished insertions and augmented deletions at VDJ junctions characterized type 1 diabetes patients.

In this sample, this clone turned up a few times. The target antigen is unknown. Donors underwent one heparinised blood draw, 100 to 150 mL on average. Of the isolated RNA, all was reverse transcribed, and so the sequenced material was expressed TCRB transcripts. Samples of naive, central memory and regulatory T cells yielded a mean of approximately 3.9 million reads. Using immunoSEQ multiplex PCR, the repertoire was profiled, and TCRdb retains in-frame clones only, with some absent. This table has more than 300,000 clones, 8% to 10% appearing once. Germline CDR1 and CDR2: SGHRS and YFSETQ. Losses at the gene ends were 3 bases for V and 2 bases for J; bases not matched to a gene: 5. The CDR3 is made up of 14 amino acids.

This TCR was recovered from a man aged 30 to 39 with type 1 diabetes. This chain links TRBV5-1 with TRBJ2-7; 7 nucleotides agree with TRBD2. The sample consisted of central memory CD4+ T cells from blood. The CDR3 protein is CASSSSGGTYEQYF. The CDR3 nucleotides are TGCGCCAGCAGCTCCTCCGGGGGGACCTACGAGCAGTACTTC.